Listed below are T cell receptor beta chains from one sample, sequenced in a study of OX40 agonist ivuxolimab in advanced cancers. The method was immunoSEQ multiplex PCR; TCRdb's version includes in-frame clones alone and lacks a portion of them. This table holds fewer than 90,000 clones, around 88% found once. This sample comprised CD4+ or CD8+ T cells sorted from blood, obtained in a trial of the OX40 agonist ivuxolimab. The receptors derive from an adult with an advanced solid tumor such as melanoma, head and neck, liver or kidney cancer. Each CDR3 is given with its conserved first and last residue. D genes are given only for firm matches. Rows give clone size only sometimes, using once, few, many, or a class for an expanded clone.

cdr3_nt cdr3_aa v_call d_call clone_size j_call
TGTGCCATCAGAGGGGGGACTAGCGGGATCGAGCAGTACTTC CAIRGGTSGIEQYF TRBV10-3 TRBD2 . TRBJ2-7
TGTGCCAGCTCACCACTGGGCGGAAACACTGAAGCTTTCTTT CASSPLGGNTEAFF TRBV18 . . TRBJ1-1
TGTGCCAGCAGTTTGGGCAGGTACAATCAGCCCCAGCATTTT CASSLGRYNQPQHF TRBV28 . . TRBJ1-5
TGTGCCAGCAGTCCGCGGGACGGCACCCGGGCCGAGCAGTACTTC CASSPRDGTRAEQYF TRBV28 . . TRBJ2-7
TGTGCCAGCAGTTACGGGGCAAGCTCTGGAAACACCATATATTTT CASSYGASSGNTIYF TRBV6-5 . . TRBJ1-3
TGTGCCAGCAGCCGGACAGGGTTCGAGCAGTACTTC CASSRTGFEQYF TRBV7-2 TRBD1 . TRBJ2-7
TGTGCCAGCAGCCCGTACGAGTCTGGGACCGGGGAGCTGTTTTTT CASSPYESGTGELFF TRBV28 . . TRBJ2-2
TGCGCCAGCAGCCGACGGGACAGGGAAACCGGGGAGCTGTTTTTT CASSRRDRETGELFF TRBV4-1 TRBD1 . TRBJ2-2
TGTGCCAGCAGTGCAGAGACCCAGTACTTC CASSAETQYF TRBV28 . . TRBJ2-5
TGTGCCAGCAGCTACGACCCCCCGGGACAGAACACCGGGGAGCTGTTTTTT CASSYDPPGQNTGELFF TRBV7-3 . . TRBJ2-2
TGTGCCAGCTCACCACGGGCTAATGAAAAACTGTTTTTT CASSPRANEKLFF TRBV18 . . TRBJ1-4
TGTGCCAGCAAATCCGGGACAGACTATGGCTACACCTTC CASKSGTDYGYTF TRBV7-2 TRBD1 . TRBJ1-2
TGCGCCAGCAGCCAGCAGACAGGGCCGGAGACCCAGTACTTC CASSQQTGPETQYF TRBV4-1 TRBD1 . TRBJ2-5
TGTGCCAGCAGTGAAGACACAGGTACCGAGCAGTACTTC CASSEDTGTEQYF TRBV2 . . TRBJ2-7
TGTGCCAGCAGCTTCGGGACTAGCGGCTTAAACAATGAGCAGTTCTTC CASSFGTSGLNNEQFF TRBV11-1 TRBD2 . TRBJ2-1
TGTGCCAGTAGTAGCGGACCAAGCACAGATACGCAGTATTTT CASSSGPSTDTQYF TRBV19 . . TRBJ2-3
TGTGCCAGCAGCCTCCGGGGTGAAAGTGAAAAACTGTTTTTT CASSLRGESEKLFF TRBV9 . . TRBJ1-4
TGTGCCAGCAGCCAGATCGGTTTTACTGAAGCTTTCTTT CASSQIGFTEAFF TRBV7-3 . . TRBJ1-1
TGTGCCCTCAAGAGGGGTTCAACTAATGAAAAACTGTTTTTT CALKRGSTNEKLFF TRBV10-3 . . TRBJ1-4
TGTGCCTGGAGCCAGGAGAATAGCAATCAGCCCCAGCATTTT CAWSQENSNQPQHF TRBV30 . . TRBJ1-5
TGTGCCAGCAGTTACTCGAGTAGGTATGGGGCCAACGTCCTGACTTTC CASSYSSRYGANVLTF TRBV6-5 . once TRBJ2-6
TGTGCCAGCAGTGAAGATGGGGCCGTTGCTGGGGCCAACGTCCTGACTTTC CASSEDGAVAGANVLTF TRBV2 . . TRBJ2-6
TGCGCCAGCAGCCAAGTTATTGTGTCTAGTGGCTACACCTTC CASSQVIVSSGYTF TRBV4-3 . . TRBJ1-2
TGCGCCAGCAGCTTGCAGTTAGGAGGCAATGAGCAGTTCTTC CASSLQLGGNEQFF TRBV5-1 . . TRBJ2-1
TGTGCCAGCAGTCCGGGACTAGTCTCTCTCGAGCAGTACTTC CASSPGLVSLEQYF TRBV27 TRBD2 . TRBJ2-7
TGTGCCAGCAGTTTGGTTGGACTAGCGGGAGACAATGAGCAGTTCTTC CASSLVGLAGDNEQFF TRBV28 TRBD2 . TRBJ2-1
TGTGCCAGCAGTCCCCTTCGCTCTGGGGCCAACGTCCTGACTTTC CASSPLRSGANVLTF TRBV25-1 . . TRBJ2-6
TGTGCCAGCTCACCAGGGGAGAGGGAGACCCAGTACTTC CASSPGERETQYF TRBV18 . . TRBJ2-5
TGTGCCATCAGTGCAAACACCGAGCAGTACTTC CAISANTEQYF TRBV10-3 . . TRBJ2-7
TGTGCCAGCAGCGTAGCTACTAGCGGGGGGACAGATACGCAGTATTTT CASSVATSGGTDTQYF TRBV9 TRBD2 . TRBJ2-3
TGTGCCAGCAGTGAATGGTTGCAGCTCGGTTCACCCCTCCACTTT CASSEWLQLGSPLHF TRBV2 . . TRBJ1-6
TGCGCCAGCAGGACAGGCCTTACTAGCGCAGATACGCAGTATTTT CASRTGLTSADTQYF TRBV5-1 . . TRBJ2-3
TGTGCCAGCAGCCCGTCAATGAACACTGAAGCTTTCTTT CASSPSMNTEAFF TRBV14 . once TRBJ1-1
TGTGCCAGCTCACTGGCCCCGGGGGAAAAACTGTTTTTT CASSLAPGEKLFF TRBV18 . . TRBJ1-4
TGTGCCAGCAGCGTAGATCCACAGGGCAATCAGCCCCAGCATTTT CASSVDPQGNQPQHF TRBV9 . . TRBJ1-5
TGTGCCAGCAGCTTAACGGGACAGGGGGCGCAGGGCTACACCTTC CASSLTGQGAQGYTF TRBV7-3 TRBD1 . TRBJ1-2
TGTGCCTGCGCAGCGACACGGCTCTCCTACGAGCAGTACTTC CACAATRLSYEQYF TRBV30 . . TRBJ2-7
TGTGCCAGCAGTGTGACAGGATACACTGAAGCTTTCTTT CASSVTGYTEAFF TRBV2 . . TRBJ1-1
TGCGCCAGCAGCCAAGCTTTTACAGTCAGGAACACTGAAGCTTTCTTT CASSQAFTVRNTEAFF TRBV4-1 . . TRBJ1-1
TGTGCCAGCAGTGAAGGGTGGGGCCAAAACACCGGGGAGCTGTTTTTT CASSEGWGQNTGELFF TRBV2 . once TRBJ2-2
TGTGCCACCATGATGGGACTAGGACAGACCCAGTACTTC CATMMGLGQTQYF TRBV2 TRBD2 . TRBJ2-5
TGCAGCGCTGGCACAGATACGCAGTATTTT CSAGTDTQYF TRBV29-1 . . TRBJ2-3
TGTGCCAGCAGCGTAGATAAACTTAGCACAGATACGCAGTATTTT CASSVDKLSTDTQYF TRBV9 . . TRBJ2-3
TGTGCCTGGGGACACGGGGGACCCCGCTTCGAGCAGTTCTTC CAWGHGGPRFEQFF TRBV30 . . TRBJ2-1
TGTGCCAGCAGCCGAGGGTTCACCTACGAGCAGTACTTC CASSRGFTYEQYF TRBV14 . . TRBJ2-7
TGTGCCAGCAGTTACTCGCCAGTTATGGGGGGCTACACCTTC CASSYSPVMGGYTF TRBV6-6 . . TRBJ1-2
TGTGCCAGCAGCCCTGGGGACACCTCTGGAAACACCATATATTTT CASSPGDTSGNTIYF TRBV5-4 . . TRBJ1-3
TGTGCCAGCAGCTCCCCAGGGACGGACCCCTACGAGCAGTACTTC CASSSPGTDPYEQYF TRBV5-4 . . TRBJ2-7